The 25 T cell receptor beta chains below come from one sample, sequenced in a study of blood T cell repertoires in COVID-19. Produced via immunoSEQ multiplex PCR; TCRdb's table is partial and in-frame only. The table records fewer than 250,000 clones, approximately 84% of them present only once. The sequencing input was peripheral blood. These receptors were taken from a woman aged 45-65 years with active or convalescent COVID-19.

The count of this clone is one. The J gene is TRBJ2-1, the V gene TRBV5-4; TRBD1 aligns across 9 bases. The CDR3 has 16 residues. V lost 1 base, J lost 9 bases, and 11 bases stayed unmatched. Germline V gene data show CDR1 as SGHNT and CDR2 as YYREEE (reference sequence). For the CDR3, the DNA is TGTGCCAGCAGCTTGCAACAGGGGGCCCCTACTTCTGAGCAGTTCTTC. It codes for CASSLQQGAPTSEQFF.

The chain carries TRBV7-9 and TRBJ1-1; tentative D call: TRBD1 (6 bases). V dropped 0 bases and J dropped 5 bases, with 19 bases sitting between them. Germline-derived CDR1 and CDR2 are SEHNR and FQNEAQ (reference sequence). The CDR3 is 17 amino acids. Here the CDR3 reads CASSLAGTLNWRTEAFF. CDR3 in DNA: TGTGCCAGCAGCTTAGCAGGGACACTCAACTGGCGGACTGAAGCTTTCTTT.

The chain has TRBV28 and TRBJ1-5, with a tentative D call TRBD1 (5 bases). V lost 5 bases and J lost 8, with 19 bases in between. The germline V gene has CDR1 MDHEN and CDR2 SYDVKM. This CDR3 spans 15 amino acids. The CDR3 nucleotides read TGTGCCAGCAGTGCCTCGGACACACGATCAAAGCCCCAGCATTTT. Translated: CASSASDTRSKPQHF.

J is TRBJ1-5 and V is TRBV6-5; D not certain. The V end lost 5 bases, the J end lost 2 bases, and 10 bases lay between the germline ends. Germline CDR1 and CDR2: MNHEY and SVGAGI. The CDR3 is 14 amino acids. CDR3 amino acids: CASSTRGGNQPQHF. CDR3 nucleotide sequence: TGTGCCAGCAGTACGCGCGGAGGCAATCAGCCCCAGCATTTT.

The chain uses TRBV27 and TRBJ1-1, with D possibly matching TRBD1 (5 bases). Germline V lookup: CDR1 MNHEY, CDR2 SMNVEV (reference sequence). The CDR3 runs to 13 residues. The V end was cut by 7 bases, the J end by 10 bases, with 19 bases between. Written as DNA, the CDR3 is TGTGCCAGCACCGCAGGGCCTCGATGGGGAGCTTTCTTT. The encoded protein is CASTAGPRWGAFF.

The rearrangement links TRBV2 to TRBJ2-5; D remains unclear. There are 14 residues in the CDR3. Trimming pared 4 bases from V and 9 bases from J, leaving 18 bases between. CDR1 and CDR2 from the germline V gene are SNHLY and FYNNEI. CDR3 nucleotides: TGTGCCAGCAGTGGGATAGAGAGCCCCGGGTCCCAGTACTTC. Protein: CASSGIESPGSQYF.

The CDR3 here is CASSTRGPLGNYGYTF. In DNA form, the CDR3 reads TGTGCCAGTAGTACCAGGGGTCCCCTAGGTAACTATGGCTACACCTTC. The rearrangement uses TRBV19 and TRBJ1-2, with D perhaps matching TRBD1 (6 bases). CDR3 size: 16 residues. Trimming removed 4 bases at V and 1 base at J, with 16 bases between. Germline V lookup: CDR1 LNHDA, CDR2 SQIVND (reference sequence).

The chain carries TRBV6-2 or TRBV6-3 and TRBJ2-3, with 8 positions matching TRBD2. Looked up from germline, CDR1 is MNHEY and CDR2 is SVGEGT. The length of the CDR3 is 18 residues. Trimming removed 6 bases from V and 1 base from J; junction bases left unmatched: 15. CDR3 residues: CASSPPPVAGGGTDTQYF. The CDR3 DNA sequence: TGTGCCAGCAGCCCTCCCCCCGTGGCGGGGGGTGGCACAGATACGCAGTATTTT.

This sequence joins TRBV19 and TRBJ1-6; 7 bases line up with TRBD1. Germline V gene data show CDR1 as LNHDA and CDR2 as SQIVND (reference sequence). V lost 5 bases and J lost 6; bases outside the gene matches: 4. This CDR3 contains 14 residues. CDR3 in amino acids: CASSSGTANSPLHF. The CDR3 nucleotides read TGTGCCAGTAGTTCCGGGACAGCTAATTCACCCCTCCACTTT.

The rearrangement uses TRBV5-6 and TRBJ1-1; a possible D gene is TRBD1 (5 bases). Germline CDR1 is SGHDT and CDR2 is YYEEEE. Between the trimmed V and J ends, which lost 4 bases and 1 base, there was a span of 11 bases. The CDR3 runs to 14 residues. Here the CDR3 reads CASSLTEQNTEAFF. In DNA form, the CDR3 reads TGTGCCAGCAGCCTGACAGAACAGAACACTGAAGCTTTCTTT.

The chain is built from TRBV28 and TRBJ2-4, with D maybe TRBD2 (6 bases). This CDR3 has 15 amino acids. V dropped 6 bases and J dropped 6 bases, with 18 bases sitting between them. Germline values: CDR1 MDHEN, CDR2 SYDVKM. In nucleotides, the CDR3 is TGTGCCAGCAGCCTGGAGGGGCACGGTACAAACATTCAGTACTTC. This sequence encodes CASSLEGHGTNIQYF.

V usage is TRBV25-1 and J usage is TRBJ1-4; the D gene is possibly TRBD1 (5 bases). Trimming pared 8 bases from V and 7 bases from J, leaving 17 bases between. The CDR3 runs to 14 residues. Germline V gene lookup returns CDR1 MGHDK and CDR2 SYGVNS. In DNA form, the CDR3 reads TGTGCCAGCTCGCTTCGGAGGGGAGGTGAAAAACTGTTTTTT. Protein product: CASSLRRGGEKLFF.

This rearrangement joins TRBV28 to TRBJ1-1; 7 nucleotides line up with TRBD1. Per germline, CDR1 MDHEN and CDR2 SYDVKM. The CDR3 runs 14 residues. With V trimmed by 8 bases and J by 3 bases, 9 bases remained unmatched. CDR3 residues: CASQNDRAYTEAFF. The CDR3 nucleotides are TGTGCCAGCCAGAATGACAGGGCTTACACTGAAGCTTTCTTT.

The chain combines TRBV6-1 with TRBJ1-1, with 9 bases identical to TRBD1. J lost 1 base, V lost 4 bases, and 7 bases had no gene match. The CDR3 is 16 residues long. Germline V gene data show CDR1 as MNHNS and CDR2 as SASEGT. The CDR3 DNA reads TGTGCCAGCAGTGCCTATGGGACAGGGCGGAACACTGAAGCTTTCTTT. Residues: CASSAYGTGRNTEAFF.

With regard to this clone: Other DNA sequences within the sample encode an identical CDR3. This rearrangement joins TRBV10-3 to TRBJ1-5; possible D gene TRBD1, 5 bases. V lost 2 bases and J 1 base, leaving 6 bases between the germline ends. Germline V gives CDR1 ENHRY, CDR2 SYGVKD. The CDR3 spans 14 residues. This CDR3 is CAISEGQSNQPQHF. In nucleotides, the CDR3 is TGTGCCATCAGTGAGGGACAAAGCAATCAGCCCCAGCATTTT.

The chain recombines TRBV9 with TRBJ2-3; 7 bases align to TRBD2. Per germline, CDR1 SGDLS and CDR2 YYNGEE. J was trimmed by 3 bases and V by 3 bases; bases with no gene match: 7. The CDR3 loop spans 15 amino acids. This CDR3 reads CASSASERETDTQYF. The CDR3 bases are TGTGCCAGCAGCGCCAGCGAGCGGGAAACAGATACGCAGTATTTT.

The chain employs TRBV9 and TRBJ1-3; D ambiguous. Germline V gives CDR1 SGDLS, CDR2 YYNGEE. The CDR3 has 15 residues. V lost 6 bases and J lost 0, with 13 bases in between. CDR3 loop: CASTPLGSSGNTIYF. The CDR3 nucleotides are TGTGCCAGCACTCCCCTAGGGAGCTCTGGAAACACCATATATTTT.

V usage is TRBV2 and J usage is TRBJ1-2, with D hard to call. Germline V CDR1 and CDR2: SNHLY, FYNNEI. CDR3 length: 12 amino acids. Trimming removed 1 base at V and 8 bases at J, with 8 bases between. The CDR3 nucleotides are TGTGCCAGCAGTGAAGTCTCGGTGGGCTACACCTTC. Its protein product is CASSEVSVGYTF.

The V and J genes are TRBV19 and TRBJ1-4; 8 positions match TRBD1. The germline V gene has CDR1 LNHDA and CDR2 SQIVND (reference sequence). V was pared by 4 bases and J by 8 bases, with 9 bases of the junction left unmatched. The CDR3 contains 15 residues. CDR3 coding DNA: TGTGCCAGTAGTAGCCGACAGGGGATGGGCGAAAAACTGTTTTTT. Amino acid sequence: CASSSRQGMGEKLFF. Variable domain in full (rest from reference TRBV19 and TRBJ1-4): DGGITQSPKYLFRKEGQNVTLSCEQNLNHDAMYWYRQDPGQGLRLIYYSQIVNDFQKGDIAEGYSVSREKKESFPLTVTSAQKNPTAFYLCASSSRQGMGEKLFFGSGTQLSVL.

The rearrangement joins TRBV28 to TRBJ2-2; 8 bases line up with TRBD1. The germline CDR1 and CDR2 sequences are MDHEN and SYDVKM. V gave up 10 bases and J gave up 1 base; unmatched junction bases: 5. The CDR3 consists of 14 residues. The CDR3 nucleotides read TGTGCCACCAAGACAGGGGAGAACACCGGGGAGCTGTTTTTT. Protein product: CATKTGENTGELFF. Supplemented by reference TRBV28 and TRBJ2-2, the full variable domain reads DVKVTQSSRYLVKRTGEKVFLECVQDMDHENMFWYRQDPGLGLRLIYFSYDVKMKEKGDIPEGYSVSREKKERFSLILESASTNQTSMYLCATKTGENTGELFFGEGSRLTVL.

The J gene is TRBJ2-2, the V gene TRBV7-9; D not certain. Trimming shortened V by 1 base and J by 2 bases, and 8 bases separated the two germline ends. The CDR3 length is 15 residues. Germline CDR1 reads SEHNR; CDR2 reads FQNEAQ (reference sequence). The CDR3 DNA follows: TGTGCCAGCAGCTTAGGGCAACTAAACACCGGGGAGCTGTTTTTT. As protein: CASSLGQLNTGELFF.

CDR3 in amino acids: CASSLYSGRGAQYV. CDR3 DNA: TGTGCCAGCAGTTTATATTCGGGGAGGGGAGCGCAGTACGTC. The chain uses TRBV27 and TRBJ2-7; 7 bases map to TRBD2. The trim removed 1 base at V and 9 bases at J, leaving 9 bases unmatched. Germline loops: CDR1 MNHEY, CDR2 SMNVEV (reference sequence). This CDR3 is built from 14 residues.

CDR3 DNA sequence: TGTGCCAGCGCCCGCGGGGGGTTTAACACTGAAGCTTTCTTT. Translating gives CASARGGFNTEAFF. The chain uses TRBV28 and TRBJ1-1, with D perhaps matching TRBD1 (5 bases). V shed 8 bases and J shed 2 bases, with 15 bases lying between them. CDR1 and CDR2 (germline): MDHEN, SYDVKM. The CDR3 runs 14 residues.

This clone appeared a few times. The chain carries TRBV25-1 and TRBJ1-1; TRBD1 matches at 8 bases. The J segment lost 4 bases and the V segment lost 9 bases, leaving 13 bases of the junction unmatched. CDR1 is MGHDK and CDR2 is SYGVNS in the germline V gene. The CDR3 length is 15 residues. This CDR3 reads CASSHPSTGGTEAFF. The DNA for the CDR3 is TGTGCCAGTTCCCACCCTTCCACAGGGGGCACTGAAGCTTTCTTT.

V usage is TRBV6-5 and J usage is TRBJ2-7, with TRBD1 identical over 9 bases. Germline V gives CDR1 MNHEY, CDR2 SVGAGI. The V gene end was trimmed by 6 bases and the J gene end by 2 bases; junction bases not matched to a gene: 8. The CDR3 covers 15 residues. The CDR3 protein is CASRITHRGPYEQYV. CDR3 DNA sequence: TGTGCCAGCAGGATCACCCACAGGGGGCCCTACGAGCAGTACGTC.